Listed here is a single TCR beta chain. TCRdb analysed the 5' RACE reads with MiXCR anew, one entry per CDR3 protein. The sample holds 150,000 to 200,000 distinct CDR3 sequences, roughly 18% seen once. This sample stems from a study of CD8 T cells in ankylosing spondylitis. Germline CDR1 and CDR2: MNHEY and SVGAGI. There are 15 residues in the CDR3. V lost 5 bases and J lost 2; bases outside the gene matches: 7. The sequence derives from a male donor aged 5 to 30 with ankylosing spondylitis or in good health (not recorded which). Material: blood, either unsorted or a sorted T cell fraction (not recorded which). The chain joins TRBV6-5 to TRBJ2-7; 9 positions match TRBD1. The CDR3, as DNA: TGTGCCAGCAGTCTTGTGGGACAGGGAGCCTACGAGCAGTACTTC. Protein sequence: CASSLVGQGAYEQYF.